This entry lists 19 T cell receptor beta chains sequenced from one sample in a study of shared clonotypes between healthy human individuals. TCRdb's table, derived via immunoSEQ multiplex PCR, lists solely in-frame clones and lacks some. There are some 1,400,000 clones in the sample; roughly 96% occur only once, and roughly 1.2% lies in the top ten. Sequenced input: naive CD4+ T cells sorted from blood. Subset described: CD45RA+ positively selected. These TCRs come from a man aged 25 to 40 in good health.

The V and J genes are TRBV14 and TRBJ2-1; D is undetermined. Trimming took off 1 base at V and 3 bases at J, with 10 bases between the two ends. Germline V CDR1 and CDR2: SGHDN, FVKESK. This CDR3 spans 15 amino acids. CDR3 sequence (DNA): TGTGCCAGCAGCCAAGGATGGTTGCGCTACAATGAGCAGTTCTTC. Its protein is CASSQGWLRYNEQFF. The entire variable domain, with the rest obtained from reference TRBV14 and TRBJ2-1, is as follows: EAGVTQFPSHSVIEKGQTVTLRCDPISGHDNLYWYRRVMGKEIKFLLHFVKESKQDESGMPNNRFLAERTGGTYSTLKVQPAELEDSGVYFCASSQGWLRYNEQFFGPGTRLTVL.

The V and J genes are TRBV15 and TRBJ1-5; D unresolved. V was pared by 1 base and J by 5 bases, with 6 bases between. Germline V gene data show CDR1 as LNHNV and CDR2 as YYDKDF (reference sequence). The CDR3 covers 13 residues. The CDR3 here is CATSRGEDQPQHF. CDR3 DNA sequence: TGTGCCACCAGCAGAGGTGAGGATCAGCCCCAGCATTTT.

This chain uses TRBV9 with TRBJ2-5; 9 positions match TRBD1. The V gene's germline CDR1 is SGDLS and CDR2 YYNGEE. The junction had 16 bases not matched to a gene; V was cut back by 3 bases and J by 4 bases. This CDR3 contains 18 residues. The CDR3 region has the DNA TGTGCCAGCAGCGCACGAGGGGCCGGACAGGGGAGAGGAGAGACCCAGTACTTC. Translating it yields CASSARGAGQGRGETQYF.

The chain recombines TRBV5-1 with TRBJ2-1; TRBD2 agrees at 7 bases. Germline CDR1 is SGHRS and CDR2 is YFSETQ. V dropped 1 base and J dropped 8; count of bases not matched to a gene: 9. The CDR3 consists of 15 residues. CDR3 DNA: TGCGCCAGCAGCTTGAGGCGGGAGCCATGGGATGAGCAGTTCTTC. It yields the protein CASSLRREPWDEQFF.

Concerning this clone: The same CDR3 arises from other DNA sequences in this sample as well. The chain has TRBV5-1 and TRBJ1-1; D possibly corresponds to TRBD1 (6 bases). Germline CDR1 reads SGHRS; CDR2 reads YFSETQ. This CDR3 has 14 amino acids. V was clipped by 0 bases and J by 1 base, with 7 bases between them. CDR3 residues: CASSLARGNTEAFF. The CDR3 DNA is TGCGCCAGCAGCTTGGCCAGGGGGAACACTGAAGCTTTCTTT.

With respect to this clone: This CDR3 is also generated by other DNA sequences in the sample. This chain uses TRBV29-1 with TRBJ1-1; a possible D gene is TRBD1 (5 bases). Germline V gene data show CDR1 as SQVTM and CDR2 as ANQGSEA. The CDR3 contains 13 residues. This chain's CDR3 is CSVTGRLNTEAFF. The CDR3 DNA reads TGCAGTGTGACGGGACGATTGAACACTGAAGCTTTCTTT.

The chain has TRBV6-5 and TRBJ2-5, with D perhaps TRBD1 (6 bases). The CDR3 consists of 14 residues. The V gene lost 5 bases and the J gene lost 4 bases, with 14 bases spanning the gap. Germline loops: CDR1 MNHEY, CDR2 SVGAGI. The CDR3 reads CASSPQGSRETQYF. For the CDR3, the DNA is TGTGCCAGCAGTCCTCAGGGGTCCCGAGAGACCCAGTACTTC.

The chain employs TRBV6-5 and TRBJ2-7; no reliable D call. This CDR3 is built from 15 residues. Trimming took off 0 bases at V and 3 bases at J, with 12 bases between the two ends. Germline V gene data show CDR1 as MNHEY and CDR2 as SVGAGI. CDR3 coding DNA: TGTGCCAGCAGTTACTCAGTCCACTTCCGCTACGAGCAGTACTTC. Amino acid sequence: CASSYSVHFRYEQYF.

The chain joins TRBV5-1 to TRBJ1-4, with D possibly being TRBD1 (6 bases). V lost 2 bases to trimming and J lost 3 bases, with 8 bases between them. The CDR3 is 14 amino acids. Germline V gene data show CDR1 as SGHRS and CDR2 as YFSETQ. The CDR3 reads CASSFGQSNEKLFF. The CDR3 nucleotides are TGCGCCAGCAGCTTCGGACAGTCTAATGAAAAACTGTTTTTT. The whole variable domain, filled in from reference TRBV5-1 and TRBJ1-4, reads KAGVTQTPRYLIKTRGQQVTLSCSPISGHRSVSWYQQTPGQGLQFLFEYFSETQRNKGNFPGRFSGRQFSNSRSEMNVSTLELGDSALYLCASSFGQSNEKLFFGSGTQLSVL.

The V call is TRBV9, the J call TRBJ2-3; 12 bases fit TRBD2. With 4 bases clipped from V and 7 bases from J, the junction kept 10 bases outside the gene matches. Looked up from germline, CDR1 is SGDLS and CDR2 is YYNGEE. The CDR3 sequence is 16 residues long. The CDR3 protein is CASSPNRLAGAHTQYF. In nucleotides, the CDR3 is TGTGCCAGCAGCCCGAACCGACTAGCGGGAGCTCATACGCAGTATTTT.

The V gene is TRBV28, the J gene TRBJ2-3, with TRBD2 identical over 12 bases. CDR3 size: 15 residues. J gave up 4 bases and V 11 bases, and 10 bases lay outside the gene matches. Germline CDR1 is MDHEN and CDR2 is SYDVKM. The CDR3 protein is CASDRTSGEPDTQYF. Here the CDR3 DNA reads TGTGCCTCCGACCGGACTAGCGGGGAACCAGATACGCAGTATTTT.

This chain links TRBV19 with TRBJ2-3; 7 nucleotides match TRBD1. V was pared by 3 bases and J by 6 bases, with 3 bases of the junction left unmatched. The V gene's germline CDR1 is LNHDA and CDR2 SQIVND (reference sequence). This CDR3 has 13 amino acids. The CDR3 DNA follows: TGTGCCAGTAGTATCCGGGACAGTGATACGCAGTATTTT. It translates to CASSIRDSDTQYF.

The V and J genes are TRBV6-1 and TRBJ1-4; D is unclear. In germline, CDR1 is MNHNS, CDR2 SASEGT. V lost 2 bases to trimming and J lost 4 bases, with 5 bases between them. This CDR3 spans 13 amino acids. The DNA for the CDR3 is TGTGCCAGCAGTGAATATGGTAATGAAAAACTGTTTTTT. Amino acids: CASSEYGNEKLFF.

This clone was seen just once. The V call is TRBV7-9, the J call TRBJ2-2; 9 bases line up with TRBD1. The CDR3 contains 15 residues. Losses at the gene ends were 5 bases for V and 6 bases for J; bases not matched to a gene: 7. Germline values: CDR1 SEHNR, CDR2 FQNEAQ (reference sequence). In DNA, the CDR3 is TGTGCCAGCAGCGACAGGGGGAGGTTGGCCGGGGAGCTGTTTTTT. Translating gives CASSDRGRLAGELFF.

This clone came up once. This chain uses TRBV9 with TRBJ2-7, with TRBD2 identical over 14 bases. This CDR3 has 18 amino acids. The V gene end was trimmed by 4 bases and the J gene end by 4 bases; junction bases not matched to a gene: 13. CDR1 is SGDLS, CDR2 YYNGEE, per germline. The CDR3 loop reads CASSPRPPGLAGVYEQYF. For the CDR3, the DNA is TGTGCCAGCAGCCCCCGCCCCCCGGGACTAGCGGGAGTTTACGAGCAGTACTTC. Drawing the rest from reference TRBV9 and TRBJ2-7, the complete variable domain is DSGVTQTPKHLITATGQRVTLRCSPRSGDLSVYWYQQSLDQGLQFLIQYYNGEERAKGNILERFSAQQFPDLHSELNLSSLELGDSALYFCASSPRPPGLAGVYEQYFGPGTRLTVT.

This rearrangement joins TRBV19 to TRBJ2-1, with D perhaps matching TRBD2 (5 bases). Trimming removed 5 bases at V and 10 bases at J, with 15 bases between. Per germline, CDR1 LNHDA and CDR2 SQIVND (reference sequence). The CDR3 extends over 13 amino acids. The CDR3 spells CASSPPPGYEQFF. DNA of the CDR3: TGTGCCAGTAGTCCCCCGCCGGGGTACGAGCAGTTCTTC.

This clone was seen only once. The chain is built from TRBV5-6 and TRBJ1-4; D gene ambiguous. The V end lost 3 bases, the J end lost 0 bases, and 9 bases lay between the germline ends. Germline V gene lookup returns CDR1 SGHDT and CDR2 YYEEEE. This CDR3 is built from 15 residues. CDR3 residues: CASSSDPATNEKLFF. DNA of the CDR3: TGTGCCAGCAGCTCCGACCCCGCAACTAATGAAAAACTGTTTTTT.

The J gene is TRBJ1-3, the V gene TRBV25-1; TRBD1 matches at 7 bases. CDR1 is MGHDK and CDR2 is SYGVNS in the germline V gene. V dropped 6 bases and J dropped 2; count of bases not matched to a gene: 4. CDR3 length: 14 residues. The CDR3 reads CASRKTGAGNTIYF. For the CDR3, the DNA is TGTGCCAGCAGAAAAACAGGGGCTGGAAACACCATATATTTT.

On this clone itself: The sample contains more than one DNA sequence encoding this CDR3. J is TRBJ2-7 and V is TRBV7-9; 12 bases fit TRBD1. Germline CDR1 SEHNR, CDR2 FQNEAQ (reference sequence). With V trimmed by 5 bases and J by 4 bases, 3 bases remained unmatched. The CDR3 runs 14 residues. This CDR3 reads CASSRGQGAYEQYF. The CDR3 DNA reads as TGTGCCAGCAGCCGGGGACAGGGGGCTTACGAGCAGTACTTC.